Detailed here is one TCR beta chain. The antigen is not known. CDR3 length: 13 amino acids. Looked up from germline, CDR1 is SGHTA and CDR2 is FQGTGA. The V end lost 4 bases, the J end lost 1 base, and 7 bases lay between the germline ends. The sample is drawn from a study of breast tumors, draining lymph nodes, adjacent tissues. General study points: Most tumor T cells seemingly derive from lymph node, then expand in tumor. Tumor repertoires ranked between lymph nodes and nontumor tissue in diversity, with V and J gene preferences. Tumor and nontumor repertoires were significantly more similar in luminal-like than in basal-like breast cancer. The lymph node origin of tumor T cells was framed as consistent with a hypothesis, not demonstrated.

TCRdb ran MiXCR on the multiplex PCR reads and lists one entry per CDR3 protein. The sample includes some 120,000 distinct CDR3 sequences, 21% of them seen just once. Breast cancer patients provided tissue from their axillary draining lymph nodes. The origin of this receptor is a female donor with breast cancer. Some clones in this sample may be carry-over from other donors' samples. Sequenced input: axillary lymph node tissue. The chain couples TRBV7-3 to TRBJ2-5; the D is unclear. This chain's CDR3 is CASSYTAQETQYF. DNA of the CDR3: TGTGCCAGCAGCTACACTGCCCAAGAGACCCAGTACTTC.